The entry that follows covers one T cell receptor (beta chain) sequence. The CDR3 spans 15 residues. Trimming removed 2 bases at V and 3 bases at J, with 13 bases between. Germline V CDR1 and CDR2: SGDLS, YYNGEE. The source of the sample is a study of CD8 T cells in Susac syndrome. Random hexamers served to reverse transcribe about 0.45 to 1 ug RNA. With immunoSEQ multiplex PCR, TCR beta CDR3 was amplified across 54 Vbeta and 13 Jbeta. MiXCR was run by TCRdb on the immunoSEQ multiplex PCR reads, yielding one entry per CDR3 protein. The sample carries about 53,000 distinct CDR3 sequences, roughly 94% recorded once.

This TCR derives from a human donor with Susac syndrome. Material for sequencing was CD8+ T cells from PBMCs. V usage is TRBV9 and J usage is TRBJ2-3; tentative D call: TRBD2 (6 bases). The CDR3 protein is CASSVWGVGTDTQYF. As DNA, the CDR3 is TGTGCCAGCAGCGTTTGGGGGGTAGGTACAGATACGCAGTATTTT.